The 13 T cell receptor beta chains given below trace back to one sample, sequenced in a study of blood T cell repertoires in COVID-19. Here immunoSEQ multiplex PCR was the method, and the copy in TCRdb shows in-frame clones only, minus some. This sample has 100,000 to 150,000 clones, with less than 90% found just once. The sample consisted of PBMCs or T cells enriched from blood (not recorded which). These receptor sequences come from a woman aged 45-60 years who had recovered from COVID-19.

The chain's CDR3 is CASSVAPSGGPYNEQFF. Here the CDR3 DNA reads TGTGCCAGCAGCGTAGCTCCTAGCGGGGGCCCATACAATGAGCAGTTCTTC. The chain employs TRBV9 and TRBJ2-1; 10 nucleotides align to TRBD2. Germline V gene lookup returns CDR1 SGDLS and CDR2 YYNGEE. This CDR3 region has 17 residues. With V trimmed by 0 bases and J by 4 bases, 7 bases remained unmatched.

The chain employs TRBV3-1 (or the pseudogene TRBV3-2) and TRBJ1-2; TRBD1 might be the D (5 bases). The germline gives CDR1 LGHDT, CDR2 YNNKEL (reference sequence). The V and J ends lost 1 base and 2 bases respectively, with 8 bases between them. The CDR3 consists of 14 residues. The CDR3 loop reads CASSQAGRNYGYTF. CDR3 sequence (DNA): TGTGCCAGCAGCCAAGCAGGGCGGAACTATGGCTACACCTTC.

This clone has a single count. This chain links TRBV5-1 with TRBJ2-6, with a possible D match to TRBD1 (5 bases). Germline V CDR1 and CDR2: SGHRS, YFSETQ. The CDR3 spans 15 residues. Trimming left V 1 base short and J 0 bases short, with 5 bases between. As DNA, the CDR3 is TGCGCCAGCAGCTTGCAGGGCTCTGGGGCCAACGTCCTGACTTTC. It yields the protein CASSLQGSGANVLTF.

The V call is TRBV13, the J call TRBJ2-2; 8 bases align to TRBD2. Per the germline V gene, CDR1 is PRHDT and CDR2 is FYEKMQ (reference sequence). CDR3 size: 17 residues. V was pared by 0 bases and J by 2 bases, with 5 bases of the junction left unmatched. The CDR3 loop is CASSLGLTSENTGELFF. CDR3 coding DNA: TGTGCCAGCAGCTTAGGCCTGACTAGCGAAAACACCGGGGAGCTGTTTTTT.

This clone appeared once. The rearrangement joins TRBV19 to TRBJ1-2; 9 bases line up with TRBD1. The V gene's germline CDR1 is LNHDA and CDR2 SQIVND (reference sequence). This CDR3 region has 13 residues. The J segment lost 7 bases and the V segment lost 9 bases, leaving 9 bases of the junction unmatched. The CDR3 region has the DNA TGTGCCAGCCGCCGGGACAGGGCCTTTGGCTACACCTTC. As protein: CASRRDRAFGYTF. Full variable domain (rest looked up from reference TRBV19 and TRBJ1-2): DGGITQSPKYLFRKEGQNVTLSCEQNLNHDAMYWYRQDPGQGLRLIYYSQIVNDFQKGDIAEGYSVSREKKESFPLTVTSAQKNPTAFYLCASRRDRAFGYTFGSGTRLTVV.

This clone occurred once. The chain links TRBV7-8 to TRBJ1-2, with 7 bases that match TRBD1. Germline CDR1 SGHVS, CDR2 FQNEAQ. V was pared by 5 bases and J by 2 bases, with 11 bases of the junction left unmatched. CDR3 length: 16 amino acids. CDR3 sequence: CASSQTRQGGNYGYTF. In nucleotides, the CDR3 is TGTGCCAGCAGCCAAACCCGACAGGGAGGAAACTATGGCTACACCTTC.

The chain joins TRBV27 to TRBJ1-1; possibly TRBD1 for D (6 bases). Germline V CDR1 and CDR2: MNHEY, SMNVEV (reference sequence). The CDR3 runs to 16 residues. The V end lost 1 base, the J end lost 1 base, and 13 bases lay between the germline ends. The CDR3 DNA follows: TGTGCCAGCAGTTTATTCGTTACAGGGAGGAACACTGAAGCTTTCTTT. This gives the protein CASSLFVTGRNTEAFF.

The rearrangement joins TRBV3-1 (or the pseudogene TRBV3-2) to TRBJ1-1; tentatively, D is TRBD1 (5 bases). Deletions cut 0 bases from V and 6 bases from J, with 11 bases between. This CDR3 spans 14 amino acids. Per germline, CDR1 LGHDT and CDR2 YNNKEL (reference sequence). CDR3 nucleotides: TGTGCCAGCAGCCAAGACAGGGATTATGCTGAAGCTTTCTTT. Translating it yields CASSQDRDYAEAFF.

The chain has TRBV6-5 and TRBJ2-3, with TRBD2 matching 9 bases. V gave up 2 bases and J gave up 6 bases; unmatched junction bases: 6. The length of the CDR3 is 15 residues. Per the germline V gene, CDR1 is MNHEY and CDR2 is SVGAGI. This CDR3 reads CASSYRAGGRDTQYF. CDR3 bases: TGTGCCAGCAGTTACCGCGCGGGGGGGCGTGATACGCAGTATTTT.

This chain joins TRBV4-3 and TRBJ2-1, with 7 bases fitting TRBD2. With 0 bases clipped from V and 8 bases from J, the junction kept 10 bases outside the gene matches. Germline lookup yields CDR1 LGHNA and CDR2 YSLEER. The CDR3 is 16 residues long. CDR3 nucleotide sequence: TGCGCCAGCAGCCAAGATCTGGGAGGGGCTTTGGATGAGCAGTTCTTC. Amino acid sequence: CASSQDLGGALDEQFF.

CDR3 sequence reads: CASLRQGGYGYTF. CDR3 DNA sequence: TGTGCCAGCCTCCGGCAGGGAGGCTATGGCTACACCTTC. The rearrangement uses TRBV7-2 and TRBJ1-2; D possibly corresponds to TRBD1 (5 bases). Per the germline V gene, CDR1 is SGHTA and CDR2 is FQGNSA. The germline V and J ends were trimmed by 8 bases and 4 bases, with 14 bases remaining between them. The CDR3 runs 13 residues.

V usage is TRBV7-9 and J usage is TRBJ2-7; 10 bases map to TRBD1. The CDR3 totals 16 residues. V dropped 5 bases and J dropped 5; count of bases not matched to a gene: 12. CDR1 is SEHNR and CDR2 is FQNEAQ in the germline V gene (reference sequence). The CDR3 spells CASSTWPGQGFDEQYF. The CDR3 nucleotides are TGTGCCAGCAGCACCTGGCCGGGACAGGGGTTTGACGAGCAGTACTTC. Complete variable domain (other parts from reference TRBV7-9 and TRBJ2-7): DTGVSQNPRHKITKRGQNVTFRCDPISEHNRLYWYRQTLGQGPEFLTYFQNEAQLEKSRLLSDRFSAERPKGSFSTLEIQRTEQGDSAMYLCASSTWPGQGFDEQYFGPGTRLTVT.

The V and J genes are TRBV11-3 and TRBJ1-5; D unclear. The CDR3 has 15 amino acids. Germline loops: CDR1 SGHNT, CDR2 YENEEA. V dropped 7 bases and J dropped 6 bases, with 19 bases sitting between them. This CDR3 is CASTPWREGGQPQHF. The CDR3 DNA is TGTGCCAGCACCCCTTGGCGGGAGGGAGGTCAGCCCCAGCATTTT. The full variable domain, in which reference TRBV11-3 and TRBJ1-5 provide the parts outside the CDR3, is EAGVVQSPRYKIIEKKQPVAFWCNPISGHNTLYWYLQNLGQGPELLIRYENEEAVDDSQLPKDRFSAERLKGVDSTLKIQPAELGDSAVYLCASTPWREGGQPQHFGDGTRLSIL.